A single sample gave rise to the 5 T cell receptor beta chains below, sequenced in a study of blood T cell repertoires in COVID-19. TCRdb keeps only in-frame clones here, not all; method: immunoSEQ multiplex PCR. The sample consists of 410,000 or so clones, around 89% of them appearing once. The sequenced sample was peripheral blood. These receptors originate from a woman in her thirties or forties with COVID-19, enrolled during active disease.

The chain combines TRBV9 with TRBJ2-3; 9 bases are a match to TRBD2. CDR3 length equals 16 residues. V trimming: 0 bases; J trimming: 0 bases; junction bases outside the gene matches: 2. Germline V gene lookup returns CDR1 SGDLS and CDR2 YYNGEE. The CDR3 region has the DNA TGTGCCAGCAGCGTAGGACTAGCGGCCAGCACAGATACGCAGTATTTT. This sequence encodes CASSVGLAASTDTQYF.

This clone was recorded only once. The rearrangement uses TRBV5-4 and TRBJ1-1; no definite D call. The V and J ends lost 1 base and 5 bases respectively, with 9 bases between them. CDR1 is SGHNT, CDR2 YYREEE, per germline (reference sequence). The CDR3 spans 13 residues. CDR3 coding DNA: TGTGCCAGCAGCTTGTCAACGAGGACTGAAGCTTTCTTT. It specifies CASSLSTRTEAFF.

J is TRBJ1-6 and V is TRBV12-3 or TRBV12-4; D ambiguous. V lost 0 bases, J lost 12 bases, and 6 bases lay in between. This CDR3 contains 12 residues. The CDR3 coding sequence is TGTGCCAGCAGTTTAGCCCACTTACCCCTCCACTTT. It specifies CASSLAHLPLHF.

This clone was counted a few times. The chain links TRBV27 to TRBJ2-7; TRBD1 agrees at 7 bases. CDR1 is MNHEY and CDR2 is SMNVEV in the germline V gene (reference sequence). The CDR3 consists of 14 residues. After removal of 8 bases from V and 5 bases from J, the junction contained 12 bases not matched to a gene. CDR3 protein: CASGYRGPGDEQYF. CDR3 in DNA: TGTGCCAGCGGCTACAGGGGCCCCGGCGACGAGCAGTACTTC.

V and J are TRBV19 and TRBJ1-4; D not resolved. The CDR3 sequence is 13 residues long. The V gene's germline CDR1 is LNHDA and CDR2 SQIVND (reference sequence). The V end lost 5 bases, the J end lost 3 bases, and 7 bases lay between the germline ends. The CDR3 region has the DNA TGTGCCAGTAGTCCCCGGGCTAATGAAAAACTGTTTTTT. It yields the protein CASSPRANEKLFF.